This T cell receptor (beta chain) was found in a study of OX40 agonist ivuxolimab in advanced cancers. Study results and limitations: Low clonal expansion, among the lowest seen, marked partial responders at 0.1-3.0 mg/kg. Expanded clones were, on average, more numerous in CD8+ T cells than in CD4+.

Libraries were prepared by immunoSEQ multiplex PCR; TCRdb keeps only in-frame clonotypes and omits some of them. The table records more than 50,000 clones, 70% to 80% of them present only once. V trimming: 0 bases; J trimming: 3 bases; junction bases outside the gene matches: 4. The CDR3 contains 16 residues. Per the germline V gene, CDR1 is LGHNA and CDR2 is YNFKEQ. As to this clone: Antigen specificity is unknown.

The timepoints at which blood was sampled were baseline, cycle 4 day 1, and cycle 7 day 1. The sequence derives from an adult with an advanced solid tumor such as melanoma, head and neck, liver or kidney cancer. The sample here was CD4+ or CD8+ T cells sorted from blood, taken in a trial of the OX40 agonist ivuxolimab. V and J are TRBV4-2 and TRBJ2-7; 11 bases fit TRBD1. The CDR3 DNA reads TGTGCCAGCAGCCAAGAAGGGGACAGGGGGGACTACGAGCAGTACTTC. Translating gives CASSQEGDRGDYEQYF.